This T cell receptor beta chain was documented in a study of blood T cell repertoires in COVID-19. Study-level background: Some COVID-19 samples were acute and others convalescent; all came from the United States, Italy and Spain. PBMCs, B-cell-depleted T cells, or T cells provided the cDNA or gDNA that made up the material.

CDR1 and CDR2 (germline): LNHNV, YYDKDF (reference sequence). V lost 6 bases to trimming and J lost 3 bases; unmatched junction nucleotides: 8. This CDR3 spans 14 amino acids. Original processing notes: Researchers report that nucleated cell counts were estimated from reference gene primer amplification. Sequenced by immunoSEQ multiplex PCR; TCRdb stores in-frame clones only, minus some. Clone size and V and J calls were adopted from that table, with D and trimming inferred from the DNA. There are 57,000 or so clones in the sample; almost 90% occur only once, and 20% to 25% lies in the top ten. Sample: peripheral blood. The chain joins TRBV15 to TRBJ2-7, with 7 bases matching TRBD1. The sequence was collected from a woman aged 50 to 60 with active or convalescent COVID-19. CDR3 DNA sequence: TGTGCCACCAGAGATCGGGCAGGGGGCTACGAGCAGTACTTC. This codes for CATRDRAGGYEQYF. The full variable domain, completed using reference TRBV15 and TRBJ2-7, is DAMVIQNPRYQVTQFGKPVTLSCSQTLNHNVMYWYQQKSSQAPKLLFHYYDKDFNNEADTPDNFQSRRPNTSFCFLDIRSPGLGDTAMYLCATRDRAGGYEQYFGPGTRLTVT.